The present T cell receptor beta chain was sequenced within a study of T cells in Graves' hyperthyroidism and ophthalmopathy. Study-level information: Peripheral blood was drawn at first diagnosis, prior to all treatment.

CDR3 length: 14 residues. V was pared by 3 bases and J by 5 bases, with 12 bases between. The germline V gene has CDR1 SGDLS and CDR2 YYNGEE. The study based diagnoses on clinical symptoms, serum thyroxine and TRAb, thyroid ultrasound and orbital computed tomography. Fresh 10 ml peripheral blood yielded PBMCs. This clonotype was picked up a small number of times. Its target is unknown. TCR beta CDR3 regions were amplified from RNA. The HTBI primer set drove a first-round RT-PCR of the TCR CDR3. TCRdb re-analysed the multiplex PCR reads in MiXCR, keeping a single row per CDR3 protein. The sample has 700,000 or so distinct CDR3 sequences, about 16% seen once. General study points: A 13 V-J model separated ophthalmopathy from stable hyperthyroidism.

The source material was blood. The chain links TRBV9 to TRBJ2-1; D is unclear. This TCR was recovered from a man between 18 and 35 years old with Graves' hyperthyroidism. The CDR3, as DNA: TGTGCCAGCAGCGCTCCGGCCCCAGACAATGAGCAGTTCTTC. It is translated as CASSAPAPDNEQFF.